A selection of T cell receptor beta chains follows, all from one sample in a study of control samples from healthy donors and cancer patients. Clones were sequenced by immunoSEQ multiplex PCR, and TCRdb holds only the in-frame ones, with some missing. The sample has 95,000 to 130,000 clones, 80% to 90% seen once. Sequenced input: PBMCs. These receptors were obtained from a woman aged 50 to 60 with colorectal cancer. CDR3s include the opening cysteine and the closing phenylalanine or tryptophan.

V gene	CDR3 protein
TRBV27	CASSPIYF
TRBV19	CASSKVAGGRRTQYF
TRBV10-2	CASTQGVVAEAFF
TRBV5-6	CASSFSGTGVNQPQHF
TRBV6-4	CASSQELNTEAFF
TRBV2	CASSPEGVRNNEQFF
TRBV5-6	CASSLAGMTENSPLHF
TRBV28	CAIKTSVNTEAFF
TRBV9	CASSDGTGNGYGYTF
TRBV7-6	CASSPTLEGEKLFF
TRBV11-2	CASSLSGTPFGEQFF
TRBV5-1	CASSLEGRQETQYF
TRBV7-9	CASSAQGGNQPQHF
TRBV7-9	CASSLTDGEAFF
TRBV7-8	CASSPRLAGGLGTGELFF
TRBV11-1	CASSLDWWGDTQYF
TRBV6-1	CASSEALLGLAGQETQYF
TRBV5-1	CASSTRTGASGNTIYF
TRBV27	CASSGTTNTGELFF
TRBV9	CASSTRAPYSPLHF
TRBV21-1	CASSKGTGGNTEAFF
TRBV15	CATSKSRGGELFF
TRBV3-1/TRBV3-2	CASSQGQGTETQYF
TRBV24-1	CATSDRGQRHEQFF
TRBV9	CASSATGTGNFEQYF
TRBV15	CATSRDGGGSGNTIYF
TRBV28	CASSTPGQTYEQYF
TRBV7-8	CASSLIALVWAGGPNTQYF
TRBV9	CASSTLGGAGANVLTF
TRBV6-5	CASSSGHFEQYF
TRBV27	CASSPSGGYEQYF
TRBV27	CASSFNPAGNSPLHF
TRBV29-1	CSVFRSGELFF
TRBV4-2	CASSQDPRTGDGYTF
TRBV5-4	CASSLRDKSSYEQYF
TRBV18	CASSSNMGDSNQPQHF
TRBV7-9	CASTRAGGTEAFF